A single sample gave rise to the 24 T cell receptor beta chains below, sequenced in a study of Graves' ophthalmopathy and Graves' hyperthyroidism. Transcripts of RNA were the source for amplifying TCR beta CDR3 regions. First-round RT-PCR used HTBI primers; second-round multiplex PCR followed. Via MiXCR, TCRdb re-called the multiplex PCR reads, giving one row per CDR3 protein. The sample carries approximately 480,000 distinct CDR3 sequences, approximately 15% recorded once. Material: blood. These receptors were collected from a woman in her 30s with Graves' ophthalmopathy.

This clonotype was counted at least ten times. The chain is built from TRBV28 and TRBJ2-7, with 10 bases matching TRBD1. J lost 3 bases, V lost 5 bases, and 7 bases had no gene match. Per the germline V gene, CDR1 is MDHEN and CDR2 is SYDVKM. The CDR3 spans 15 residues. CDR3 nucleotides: TGTGCCAGCAGTAGGAAGCGGGACAGGGGCTACGAGCAGTACTTC. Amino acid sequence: CASSRKRDRGYEQYF.

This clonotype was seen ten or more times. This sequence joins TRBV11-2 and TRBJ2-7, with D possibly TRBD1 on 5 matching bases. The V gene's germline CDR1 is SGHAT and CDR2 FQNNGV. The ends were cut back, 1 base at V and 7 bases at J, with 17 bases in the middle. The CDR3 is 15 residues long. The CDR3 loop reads CASSLAMGRLGEQYF. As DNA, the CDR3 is TGTGCCAGCAGCTTAGCCATGGGGCGGCTTGGGGAGCAGTACTTC. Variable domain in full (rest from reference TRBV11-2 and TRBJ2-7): EAGVAQSPRYKIIEKRQSVAFWCNPISGHATLYWYQQILGQGPKLLIQFQNNGVVDDSQLPKDRFSAERLKGVDSTLKIQPAKLEDSAVYLCASSLAMGRLGEQYFGPGTRLTVT.

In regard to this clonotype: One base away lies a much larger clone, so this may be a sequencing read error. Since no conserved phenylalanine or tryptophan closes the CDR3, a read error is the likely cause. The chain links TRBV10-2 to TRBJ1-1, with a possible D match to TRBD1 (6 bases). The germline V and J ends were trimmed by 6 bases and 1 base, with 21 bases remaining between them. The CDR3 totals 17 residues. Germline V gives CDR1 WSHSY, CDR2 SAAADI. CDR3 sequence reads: CASRAWALGQTNTEAFL. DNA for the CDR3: TGCGCCAGCAGGGCCTGGGCCCTGGGACAAACGAACACTGAAGCTTTCTTG.

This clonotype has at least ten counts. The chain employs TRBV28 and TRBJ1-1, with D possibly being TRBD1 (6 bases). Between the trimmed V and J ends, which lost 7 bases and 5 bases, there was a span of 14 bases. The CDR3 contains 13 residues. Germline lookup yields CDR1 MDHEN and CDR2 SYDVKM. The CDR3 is CASTPGDRTEAFF. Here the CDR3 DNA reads TGTGCCAGCACCCCAGGGGATCGGACTGAAGCTTTCTTT.

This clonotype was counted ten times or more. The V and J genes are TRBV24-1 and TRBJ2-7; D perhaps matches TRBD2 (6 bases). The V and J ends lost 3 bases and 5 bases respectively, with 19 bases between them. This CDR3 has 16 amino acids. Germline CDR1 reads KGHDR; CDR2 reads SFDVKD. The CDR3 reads CATSDQPRRGSHEQYF. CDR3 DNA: TGTGCCACCAGTGATCAGCCGCGACGGGGGAGCCACGAGCAGTACTTC.

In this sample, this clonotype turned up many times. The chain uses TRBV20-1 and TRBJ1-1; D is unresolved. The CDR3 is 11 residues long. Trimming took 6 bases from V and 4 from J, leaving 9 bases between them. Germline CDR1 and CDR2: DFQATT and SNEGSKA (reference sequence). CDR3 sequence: CSASHGTEAFF. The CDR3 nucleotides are TGCAGTGCCTCCCACGGCACTGAAGCTTTCTTT.

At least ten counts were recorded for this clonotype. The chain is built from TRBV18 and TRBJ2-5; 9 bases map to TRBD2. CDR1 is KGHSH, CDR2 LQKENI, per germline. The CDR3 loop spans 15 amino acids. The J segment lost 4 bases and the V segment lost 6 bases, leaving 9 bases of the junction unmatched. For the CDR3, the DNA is TGTGCCAGCTCGTCCTCGGGACTAGCATCAGAGACCCAGTACTTC. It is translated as CASSSSGLASETQYF.

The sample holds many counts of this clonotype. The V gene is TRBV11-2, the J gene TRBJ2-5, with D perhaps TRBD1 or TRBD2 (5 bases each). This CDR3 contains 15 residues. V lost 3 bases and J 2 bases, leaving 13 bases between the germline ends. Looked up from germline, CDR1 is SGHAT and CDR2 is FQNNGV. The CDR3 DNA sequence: TGTGCCAGCAGCTTCACTAGGACACCACAAGAGACCCAGTACTTC. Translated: CASSFTRTPQETQYF.

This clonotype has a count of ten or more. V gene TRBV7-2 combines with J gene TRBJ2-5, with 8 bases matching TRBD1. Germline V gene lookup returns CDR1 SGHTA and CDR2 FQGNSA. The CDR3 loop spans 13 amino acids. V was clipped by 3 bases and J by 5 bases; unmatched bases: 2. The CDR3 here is CASSFTGGETQYF. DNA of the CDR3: TGTGCCAGCAGCTTCACAGGGGGGGAGACCCAGTACTTC.

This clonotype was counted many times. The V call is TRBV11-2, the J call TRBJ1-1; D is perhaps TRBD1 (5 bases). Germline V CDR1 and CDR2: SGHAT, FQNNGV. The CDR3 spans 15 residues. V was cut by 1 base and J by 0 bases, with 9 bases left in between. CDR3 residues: CASSLVGRLNTEAFF. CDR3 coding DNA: TGTGCCAGCAGCTTAGTGGGACGATTGAACACTGAAGCTTTCTTT.

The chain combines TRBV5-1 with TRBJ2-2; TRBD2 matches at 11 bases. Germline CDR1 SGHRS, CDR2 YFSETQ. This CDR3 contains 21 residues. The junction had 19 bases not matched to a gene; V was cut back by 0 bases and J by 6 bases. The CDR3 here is CASSLAGSPENSGGAPGELFF. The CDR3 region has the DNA TGCGCCAGCAGCTTGGCCGGATCGCCAGAGAATAGCGGGGGGGCCCCCGGGGAGCTGTTTTTT.

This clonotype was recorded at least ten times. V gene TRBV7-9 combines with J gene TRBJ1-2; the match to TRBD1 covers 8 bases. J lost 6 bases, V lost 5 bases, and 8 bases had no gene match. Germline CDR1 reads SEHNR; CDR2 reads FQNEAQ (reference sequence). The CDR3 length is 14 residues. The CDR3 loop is CASSETLTGDGYTF. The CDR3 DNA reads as TGTGCCAGCAGCGAAACACTGACAGGGGATGGCTACACCTTC. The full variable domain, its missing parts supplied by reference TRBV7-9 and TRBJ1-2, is DTGVSQNPRHKITKRGQNVTFRCDPISEHNRLYWYRQTLGQGPEFLTYFQNEAQLEKSRLLSDRFSAERPKGSFSTLEIQRTEQGDSAMYLCASSETLTGDGYTFGSGTRLTVV.

CDR3 sequence reads: CSARVPGPETQYF. The CDR3, as DNA: TGCAGTGCTAGAGTACCGGGACCAGAGACCCAGTACTTC. V usage is TRBV20-1 and J usage is TRBJ2-5; D possibly uses TRBD1 or TRBD2 (5 bases each). Germline V gene sequence: CDR1 DFQATT, CDR2 SNEGSKA (reference sequence). Trimming stripped 1 base from V and 4 bases from J, with 10 bases between. The CDR3 has 13 amino acids.

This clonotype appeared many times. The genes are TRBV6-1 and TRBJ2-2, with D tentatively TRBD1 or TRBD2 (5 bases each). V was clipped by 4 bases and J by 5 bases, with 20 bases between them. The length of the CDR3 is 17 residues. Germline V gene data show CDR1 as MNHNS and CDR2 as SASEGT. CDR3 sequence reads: CASSGHPGRARTGELFF. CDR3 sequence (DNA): TGTGCCAGCAGTGGGCATCCGGGACGGGCTAGGACCGGGGAGCTGTTTTTT.

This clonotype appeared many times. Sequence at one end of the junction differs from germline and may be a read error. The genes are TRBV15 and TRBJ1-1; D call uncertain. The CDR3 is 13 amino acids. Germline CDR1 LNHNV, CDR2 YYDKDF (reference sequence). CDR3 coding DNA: TGTGTCACCAGCAGAGATTCCTACACTGAAGCTTTCTTT. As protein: CVTSRDSYTEAFF.

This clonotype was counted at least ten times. The chain's CDR3 is CASSPPGGTQYF. CDR3 sequence (DNA): TGTGCCAGCTCACCACCGGGGGGGACCCAGTACTTC. V usage is TRBV18 and J usage is TRBJ2-5, with D tentatively TRBD2 (6 bases). In germline, CDR1 is KGHSH, CDR2 LQKENI. Trimming removed 0 bases from V and 7 bases from J, with 6 bases in between. The CDR3 is 12 residues long.

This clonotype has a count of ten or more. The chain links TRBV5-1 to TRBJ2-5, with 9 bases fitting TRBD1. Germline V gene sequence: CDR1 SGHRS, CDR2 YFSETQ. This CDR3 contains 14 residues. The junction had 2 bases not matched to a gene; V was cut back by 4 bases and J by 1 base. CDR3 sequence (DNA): TGCGCCAGCAGCACGGGACAGGGCCAAGAGACCCAGTACTTC. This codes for CASSTGQGQETQYF.

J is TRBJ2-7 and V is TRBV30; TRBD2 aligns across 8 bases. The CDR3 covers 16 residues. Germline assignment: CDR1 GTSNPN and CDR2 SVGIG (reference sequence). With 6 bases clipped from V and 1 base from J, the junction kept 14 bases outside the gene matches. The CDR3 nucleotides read TGTGCCTGCCGCGCGGGTGCTAGCGGGTTATCCTACGAGCAGTACTTC. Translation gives CACRAGASGLSYEQYF.

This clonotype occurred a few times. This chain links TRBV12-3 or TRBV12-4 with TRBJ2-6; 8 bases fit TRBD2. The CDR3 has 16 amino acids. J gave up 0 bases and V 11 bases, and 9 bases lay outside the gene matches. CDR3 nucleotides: TGTGCCTCCCCTCGGGGGGGTAGCTCTGGGGCCAACGTCCTGACTTTC. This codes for CASPRGGSSGANVLTF.

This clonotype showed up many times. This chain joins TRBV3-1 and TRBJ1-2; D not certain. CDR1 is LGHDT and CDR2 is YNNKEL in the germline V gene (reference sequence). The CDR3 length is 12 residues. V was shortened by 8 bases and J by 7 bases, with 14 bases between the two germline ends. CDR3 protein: CASGTGNGGYTF. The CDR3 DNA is TGTGCCAGCGGAACGGGAAATGGTGGCTACACCTTC.

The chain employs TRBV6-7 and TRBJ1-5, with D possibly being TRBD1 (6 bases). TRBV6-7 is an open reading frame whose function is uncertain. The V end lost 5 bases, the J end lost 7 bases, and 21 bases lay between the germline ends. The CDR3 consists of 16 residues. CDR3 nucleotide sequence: TGTGCCAGCAGTACGAGGGAGGGGGGGGCACGACAGCCCCAGCATTTT. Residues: CASSTREGGARQPQHF.

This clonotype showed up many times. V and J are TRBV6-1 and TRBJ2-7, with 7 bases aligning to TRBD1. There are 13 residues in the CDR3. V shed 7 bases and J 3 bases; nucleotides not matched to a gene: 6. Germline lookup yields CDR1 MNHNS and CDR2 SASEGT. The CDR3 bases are TGTGCCAGCATGGTAGCAGGGGGCTACGAGCAGTACTTC. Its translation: CASMVAGGYEQYF.

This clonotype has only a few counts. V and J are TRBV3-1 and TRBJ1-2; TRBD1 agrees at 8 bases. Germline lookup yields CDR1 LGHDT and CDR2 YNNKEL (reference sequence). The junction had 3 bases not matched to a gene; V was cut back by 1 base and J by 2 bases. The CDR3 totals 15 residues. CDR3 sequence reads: CASSQGTGGNYGYTF. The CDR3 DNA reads TGTGCCAGCAGCCAAGGAACAGGGGGGAACTATGGCTACACCTTC. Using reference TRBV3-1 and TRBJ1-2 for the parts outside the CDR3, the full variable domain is DTAVSQTPKYLVTQMGNDKSIKCEQNLGHDTMYWYKQDSKKFLKIMFSYNNKELIINETVPNRFSPKSPDKAHLNLHINSLELGDSAVYFCASSQGTGGNYGYTFGSGTRLTVV.

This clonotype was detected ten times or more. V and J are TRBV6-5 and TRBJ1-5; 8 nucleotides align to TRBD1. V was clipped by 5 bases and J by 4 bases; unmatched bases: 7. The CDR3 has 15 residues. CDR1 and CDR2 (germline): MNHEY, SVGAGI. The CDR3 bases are TGTGCCAGCAGTCCTCGACAGGGGCCAAATCAGCCCCAGCATTTT. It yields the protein CASSPRQGPNQPQHF.